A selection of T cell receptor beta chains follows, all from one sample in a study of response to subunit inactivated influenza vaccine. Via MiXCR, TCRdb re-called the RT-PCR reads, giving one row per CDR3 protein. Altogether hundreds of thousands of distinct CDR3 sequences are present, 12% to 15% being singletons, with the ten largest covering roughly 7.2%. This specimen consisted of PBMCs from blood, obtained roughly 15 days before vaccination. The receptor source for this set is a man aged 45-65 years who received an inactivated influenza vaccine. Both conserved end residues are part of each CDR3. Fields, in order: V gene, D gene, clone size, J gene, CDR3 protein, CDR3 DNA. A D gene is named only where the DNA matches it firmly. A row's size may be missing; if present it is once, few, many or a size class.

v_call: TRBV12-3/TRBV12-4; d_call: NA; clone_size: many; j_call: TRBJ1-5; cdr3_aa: CASSPSYNQPQHF; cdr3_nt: TGTGCCAGCAGCCCCAGTTATAATCAGCCCCAGCATTTT
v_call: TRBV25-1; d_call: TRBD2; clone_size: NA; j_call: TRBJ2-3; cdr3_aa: CASSEWAGGPTDTQYF; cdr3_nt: TGTGCCAGCAGTGAATGGGCGGGAGGCCCCACAGATACGCAGTATTTT
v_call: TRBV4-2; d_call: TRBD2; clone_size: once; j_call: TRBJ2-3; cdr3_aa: CASSQGILAGVSDTQYF; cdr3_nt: TGTGCCAGCAGCCAAGGTATCCTAGCGGGAGTGTCAGATACGCAGTATTTT
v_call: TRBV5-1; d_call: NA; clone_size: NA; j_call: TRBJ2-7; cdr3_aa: CASSLGQDYYEQYF; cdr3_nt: TGCGCCAGCAGCTTGGGCCAGGACTACTACGAGCAGTACTTC
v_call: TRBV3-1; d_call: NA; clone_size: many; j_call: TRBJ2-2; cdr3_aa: CASSPGSRSGYTGELFF; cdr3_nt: TGTGCCAGCAGCCCAGGATCCCGGTCTGGGTACACCGGGGAGCTGTTTTTT
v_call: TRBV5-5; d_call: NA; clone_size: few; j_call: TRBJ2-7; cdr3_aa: CASSPKDSLFSYEQYF; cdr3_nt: TGTGCCAGCAGCCCGAAGGACAGCCTATTCTCCTACGAGCAGTACTTC
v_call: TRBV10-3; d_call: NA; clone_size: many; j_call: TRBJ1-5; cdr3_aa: CAISESRGVGNQPQHF; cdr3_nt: TGTGCCATCAGTGAGTCCCGCGGGGTAGGAAATCAGCCCCAGCATTTT
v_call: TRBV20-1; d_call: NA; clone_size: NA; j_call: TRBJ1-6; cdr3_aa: CSARLDYNSPLHF; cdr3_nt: TGCAGTGCTAGGTTGGATTATAATTCACCCCTCCACTTT
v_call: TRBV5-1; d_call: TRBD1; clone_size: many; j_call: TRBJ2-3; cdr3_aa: CASSKGQGTDTQYF; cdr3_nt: TGCGCCAGCAGCAAAGGACAGGGCACAGATACGCAGTATTTT
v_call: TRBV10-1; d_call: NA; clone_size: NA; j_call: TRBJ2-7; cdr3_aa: CASSDQWYEQYF; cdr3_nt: TGCGCCAGCAGTGACCAGTGGTACGAGCAGTACTTC
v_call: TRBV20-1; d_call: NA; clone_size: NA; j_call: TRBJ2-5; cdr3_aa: CSARDTTRGETQYF; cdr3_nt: TGCAGTGCTAGAGATACGACCAGGGGAGAGACCCAGTACTTC
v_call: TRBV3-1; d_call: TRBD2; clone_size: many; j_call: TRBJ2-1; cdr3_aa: CASSQGGTSGNEQFF; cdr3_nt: TGTGCCAGCAGCCAAGGTGGGACTAGCGGCAATGAGCAGTTCTTC
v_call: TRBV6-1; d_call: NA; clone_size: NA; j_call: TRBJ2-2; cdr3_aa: CASSDMDRTGELFF; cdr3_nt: TGTGCCAGCAGTGACATGGACAGAACCGGGGAGCTGTTTTTT
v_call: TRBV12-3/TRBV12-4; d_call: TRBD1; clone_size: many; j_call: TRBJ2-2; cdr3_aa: CASTWTGRAGELFF; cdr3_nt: TGTGCCAGCACCTGGACAGGGAGAGCCGGGGAGCTGTTTTTT
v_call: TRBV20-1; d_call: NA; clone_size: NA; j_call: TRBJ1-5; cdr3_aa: CSASGSEDSNQPQHF; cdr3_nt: TGCAGTGCTTCTGGGTCGGAAGATAGCAATCAGCCCCAGCATTTT
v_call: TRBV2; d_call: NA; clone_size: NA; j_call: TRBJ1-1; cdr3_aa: CASSLAAFSAFF; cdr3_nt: TGTGCCAGCAGTTTGGCCGCATTTTCCGCTTTCTTT
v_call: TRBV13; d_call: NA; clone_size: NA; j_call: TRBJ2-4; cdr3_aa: CATTGLAKNIQYF; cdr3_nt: TGTGCCACCACGGGTCTAGCCAAAAACATTCAGTACTTC
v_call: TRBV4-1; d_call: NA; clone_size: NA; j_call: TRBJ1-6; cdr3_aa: CASRPTGVGNSPLHF; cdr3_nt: TGCGCCAGCAGACCAACAGGCGTGGGGAATTCACCCCTCCACTTT
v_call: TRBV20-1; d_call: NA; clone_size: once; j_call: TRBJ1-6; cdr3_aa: CSARGGNRLNSPLHF; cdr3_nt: TGCAGTGCTAGAGGCGGAAATAGGCTTAATTCACCCCTCCACTTT
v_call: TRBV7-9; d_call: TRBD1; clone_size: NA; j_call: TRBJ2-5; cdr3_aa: CASSGWDREETQYF; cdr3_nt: TGTGCCAGCAGCGGCTGGGACAGAGAAGAGACCCAGTACTTC
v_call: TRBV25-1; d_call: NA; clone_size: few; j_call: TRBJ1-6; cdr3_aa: CASSEYGLSNNNSPLHF; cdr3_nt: TGTGCCAGCAGTGAATATGGATTATCCAACAATAATTCACCCCTCCACTTT
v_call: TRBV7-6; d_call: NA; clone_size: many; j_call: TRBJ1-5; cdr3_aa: CASSFIRSNQPQHF; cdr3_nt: TGTGCCAGCAGCTTCATAAGGTCTAATCAGCCCCAGCATTTT
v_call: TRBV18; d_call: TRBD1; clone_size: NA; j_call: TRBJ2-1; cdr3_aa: CASSPNGQGPYNEQFF; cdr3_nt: TGTGCCAGCTCACCGAACGGACAGGGACCCTACAATGAGCAGTTCTTC
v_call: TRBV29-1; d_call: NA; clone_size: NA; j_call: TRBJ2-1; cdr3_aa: CSVRGLEQFF; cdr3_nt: TGCAGCGTTCGAGGACTGGAGCAGTTCTTC
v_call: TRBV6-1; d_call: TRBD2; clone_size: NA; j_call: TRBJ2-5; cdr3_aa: CASTPVAGGFQETQYF; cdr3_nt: TGTGCCAGCACCCCCGTAGCGGGGGGGTTCCAAGAGACCCAGTACTTC
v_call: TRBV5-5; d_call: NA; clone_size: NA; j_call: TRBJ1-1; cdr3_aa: CASSADWMNTEAFF; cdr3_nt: TGTGCCAGCAGCGCCGACTGGATGAACACTGAAGCTTTCTTT
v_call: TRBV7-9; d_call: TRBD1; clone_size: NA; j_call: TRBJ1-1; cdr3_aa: CASSFPGQGYTEAFF; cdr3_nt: TGTGCCAGCAGCTTCCCGGGACAGGGGTACACTGAAGCTTTCTTT
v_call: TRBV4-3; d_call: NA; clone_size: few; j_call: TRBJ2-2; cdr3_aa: CASSRLGDGGLAGHTGELFF; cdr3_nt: TGCGCCAGCAGCCGGCTCGGCGACGGAGGATTGGCGGGGCACACCGGGGAGCTGTTTTTT
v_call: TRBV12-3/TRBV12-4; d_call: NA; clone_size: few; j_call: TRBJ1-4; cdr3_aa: CASSLRDGPTNEKLFF; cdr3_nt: TGTGCCAGCAGCCTCCGGGACGGCCCAACTAATGAAAAACTGTTTTTT
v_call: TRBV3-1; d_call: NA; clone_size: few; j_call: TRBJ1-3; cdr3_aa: CASSQDAGNTIYF; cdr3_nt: TGTGCCAGCAGCCAAGACGCTGGAAACACCATATATTTT
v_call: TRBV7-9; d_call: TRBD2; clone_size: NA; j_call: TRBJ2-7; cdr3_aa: CASSLAGRGTSYEQYF; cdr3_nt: TGTGCCAGCAGCTTAGCGGGGCGGGGGACCTCCTACGAGCAGTACTTC
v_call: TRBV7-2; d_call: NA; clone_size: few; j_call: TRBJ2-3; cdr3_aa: CASSLYSWGTDTQYF; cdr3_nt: TGTGCCAGCAGCTTATACTCGTGGGGCACAGATACGCAGTATTTT
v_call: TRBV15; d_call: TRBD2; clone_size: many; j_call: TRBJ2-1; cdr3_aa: CATSRGGGVRNEQFF; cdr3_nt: TGTGCCACCAGCAGAGGGGGAGGGGTTCGCAATGAGCAGTTCTTC
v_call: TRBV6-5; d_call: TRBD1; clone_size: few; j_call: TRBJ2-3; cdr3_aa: CATQLLGQESYPTDTQYF; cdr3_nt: TGTGCCACCCAGTTATTAGGACAGGAGTCGTACCCCACAGATACCCAGTATTTT
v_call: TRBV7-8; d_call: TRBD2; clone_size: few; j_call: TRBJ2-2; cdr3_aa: CASSARYSGENTGELFF; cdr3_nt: TGTGCCAGCAGCGCGCGGTATAGCGGGGAAAACACCGGGGAGCTGTTTTTT
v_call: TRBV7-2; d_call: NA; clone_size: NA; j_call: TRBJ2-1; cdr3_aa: CASSLGRTEQFF; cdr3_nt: TGTGCCAGCAGCTTAGGGCGGACTGAGCAGTTCTTC
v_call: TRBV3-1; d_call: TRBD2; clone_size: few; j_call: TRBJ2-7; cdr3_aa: CASSYSGGDSSQYF; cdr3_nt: TGTGCCAGCAGCTATAGCGGGGGAGACTCATCTCAGTACTTC
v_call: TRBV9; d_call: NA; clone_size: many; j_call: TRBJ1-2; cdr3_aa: CASSPTATGYYGYTF; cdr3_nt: TGTGCCAGCAGCCCGACCGCCACAGGTTACTATGGCTACACCTTC
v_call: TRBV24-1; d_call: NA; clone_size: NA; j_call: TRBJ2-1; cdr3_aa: CATAFNYEQFF; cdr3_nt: TGTGCCACCGCGTTCAACTATGAGCAGTTCTTC
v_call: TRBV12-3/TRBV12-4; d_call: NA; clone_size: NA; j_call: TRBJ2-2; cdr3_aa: CASSLQGGPGELFF; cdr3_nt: TGTGCCAGCAGTTTACAGGGGGGACCCGGGGAGCTGTTTTTT
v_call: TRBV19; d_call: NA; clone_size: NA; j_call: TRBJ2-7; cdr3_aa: CASKEGREQYF; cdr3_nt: TGTGCCAGTAAAGAGGGCCGCGAGCAGTACTTC
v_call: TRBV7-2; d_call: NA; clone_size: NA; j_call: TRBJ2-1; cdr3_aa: CASSLEIGGQFF; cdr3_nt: TGTGCCAGCAGCTTAGAAATCGGGGGGCAGTTCTTC